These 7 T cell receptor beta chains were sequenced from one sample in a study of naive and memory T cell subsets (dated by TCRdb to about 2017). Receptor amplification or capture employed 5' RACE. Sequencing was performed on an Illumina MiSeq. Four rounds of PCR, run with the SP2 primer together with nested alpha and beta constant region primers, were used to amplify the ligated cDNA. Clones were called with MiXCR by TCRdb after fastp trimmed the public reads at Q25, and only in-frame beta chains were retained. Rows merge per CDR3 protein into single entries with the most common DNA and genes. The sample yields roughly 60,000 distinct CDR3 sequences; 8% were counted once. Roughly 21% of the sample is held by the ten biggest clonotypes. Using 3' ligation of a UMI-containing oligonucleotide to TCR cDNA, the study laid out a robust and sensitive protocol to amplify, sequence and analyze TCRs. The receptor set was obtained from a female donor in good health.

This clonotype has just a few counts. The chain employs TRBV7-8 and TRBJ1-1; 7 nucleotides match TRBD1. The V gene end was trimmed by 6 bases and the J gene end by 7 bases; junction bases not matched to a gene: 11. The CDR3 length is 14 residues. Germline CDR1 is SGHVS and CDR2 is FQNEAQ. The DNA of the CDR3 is TGTGCCAGCAGTCGAACGCCCAGGGACAGTGAAGCTTTCTTT. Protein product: CASSRTPRDSEAFF. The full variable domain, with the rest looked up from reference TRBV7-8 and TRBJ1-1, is GAGVSQSPRYKVAKRGQDVALRCDPISGHVSLFWYQQALGQGPEFLTYFQNEAQLDKSGLPSDRFFAERPEGSVSTLKIQRTQQEDSAVYLCASSRTPRDSEAFFGQGTRLTVV.

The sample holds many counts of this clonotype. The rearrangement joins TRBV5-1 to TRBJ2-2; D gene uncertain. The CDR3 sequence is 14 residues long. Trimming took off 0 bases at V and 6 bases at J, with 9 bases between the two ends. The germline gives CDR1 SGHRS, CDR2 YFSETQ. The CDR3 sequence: CASSLVPNAGELFF. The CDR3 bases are TGCGCCAGCAGCTTGGTCCCGAATGCCGGGGAGCTGTTTTTT.

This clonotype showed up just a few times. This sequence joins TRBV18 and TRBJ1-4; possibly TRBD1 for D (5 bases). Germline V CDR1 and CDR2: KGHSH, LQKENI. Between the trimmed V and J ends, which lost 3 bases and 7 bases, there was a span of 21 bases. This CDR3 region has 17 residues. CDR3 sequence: CASSPRRIEGIGEKLFF. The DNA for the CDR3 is TGTGCCAGCTCACCGAGGAGGATCGAGGGGATCGGTGAAAAACTGTTTTTT. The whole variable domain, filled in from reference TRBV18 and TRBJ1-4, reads NAGVMQNPRHLVRRRGQEARLRCSPMKGHSHVYWYRQLPEEGLKFMVYLQKENIIDESGMPKERFSAEFPKEGPSILRIQQVVRGDSAAYFCASSPRRIEGIGEKLFFGSGTQLSVL.

CDR3 sequence (DNA): TGTGCCAGCAGCCCTCCGGGACAGATTTCCCGTGAGCAGTTCTTC. This translates into CASSPPGQISREQFF. The rearrangement links TRBV5-4 to TRBJ2-1, with 7 bases aligning to TRBD1. The J segment lost 9 bases and the V segment lost 4 bases, leaving 13 bases of the junction unmatched. The V gene's germline CDR1 is SGHNT and CDR2 YYREEE (reference sequence). CDR3 length: 15 residues.

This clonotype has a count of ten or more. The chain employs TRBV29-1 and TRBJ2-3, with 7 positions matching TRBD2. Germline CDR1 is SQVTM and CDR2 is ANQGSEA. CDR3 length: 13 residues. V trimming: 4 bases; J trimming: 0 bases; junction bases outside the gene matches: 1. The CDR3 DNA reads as TGCAGCGTTGGGGGGGGTAGCACAGATACGCAGTATTTT. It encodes CSVGGGSTDTQYF.

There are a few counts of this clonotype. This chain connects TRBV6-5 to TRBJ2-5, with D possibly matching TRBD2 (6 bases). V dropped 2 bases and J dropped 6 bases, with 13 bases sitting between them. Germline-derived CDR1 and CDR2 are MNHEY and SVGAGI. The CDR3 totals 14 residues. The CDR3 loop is CASSYLGGLQTQYF. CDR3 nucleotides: TGTGCCAGCAGTTACCTGGGGGGATTGCAGACCCAGTACTTC.

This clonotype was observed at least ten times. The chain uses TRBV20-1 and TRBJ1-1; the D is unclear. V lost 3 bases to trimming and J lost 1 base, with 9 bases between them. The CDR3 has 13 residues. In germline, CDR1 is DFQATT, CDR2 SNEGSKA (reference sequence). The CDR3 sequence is CSASGFRNTEAFF. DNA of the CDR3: TGCAGTGCTAGTGGTTTCAGGAACACTGAAGCTTTCTTT.